The TCR beta chain described here comes from a study of shared clonotypes between healthy human individuals. Whole-study findings and limits: Memory subsets generally showed lower estimated richness than naive subsets. It was the few donors that limited the genetic and exposure-history diversity represented. Four donors had roughly 5% of their naive CD4 clonotypes in common.

The material for each subset, its genomic DNA, was split evenly across several immunoSEQ plates. TCRdb's copy holds only in-frame clones and misses some; the assay was immunoSEQ multiplex PCR. The sample shows 600,000 or so clones, 95% to 98% of them seen only once. Comments on this clone: The antigen is not known.

CDR3 length: 15 residues. Per the germline V gene, CDR1 is SEHNR and CDR2 is FQNEAQ (reference sequence). V shed 2 bases and J shed 3 bases, with 11 bases lying between them. The naive CD8 subset, CD45RO-negative cells positively selected for CCR7, excluded terminally differentiated effector memory CD45RA+ cells. The rearrangement links TRBV7-9 to TRBJ2-1; tentatively, D is TRBD2 (6 bases). This TCR was sampled from a man aged 25-45 years in good health. Sequenced input: naive CD8+ T cells sorted from blood. The CDR3 is CASSLSRESYNEQFF. CDR3 nucleotide sequence: TGTGCCAGCAGCTTAAGCCGGGAGAGCTACAATGAGCAGTTCTTC.